This T cell receptor (beta chain) was profiled in a study of post-analysis software for immune sequencing data. Study details: Relapsing-remitting, secondary progressive and progressive-relapsing forms made up the multiple sclerosis disease courses. Study observations and caveats: A few TRBV segments were significantly more frequent in patients than in controls. TRBV5-6, TRBV5-1 and TRBV20-1 were among these segments. Controls had significantly higher normalized Chao1 diversity than multiple sclerosis patients.

This clonotype is a singleton in its sample. Its antigen is not identified. Carried by the TCR beta cDNA libraries were unique molecular identifiers. Each sample of about 0.95 to 11 million input T cells yielded 500,000 or so cDNA molecules, so each molecule approximated one T cell. Each CDR3 protein gets one entry after TCRdb re-called the PCR reads with MiXCR. Of hundreds of thousands of distinct CDR3 sequences listed, 55% to 60% are singletons. Germline CDR1 LNHNV, CDR2 YYDKDF (reference sequence). J gave up 3 bases and V 1 base, and 3 bases lay outside the gene matches. The CDR3 spans 15 residues. The receptor comes from a girl aged 2-10 years with multiple sclerosis. The gene calls are TRBV15 and TRBJ1-5; 7 bases align to TRBD1. The sample was blood. The DNA for the CDR3 is TGTGCCACCAGCAGAGGGGACAGAAACAATCAGCCCCAGCATTTT. The encoded protein is CATSRGDRNNQPQHF.